The sequence of this T cell receptor beta chain was determined in a study of blood T cell repertoires in COVID-19. Study details: Samples taken during acute and convalescent COVID-19 were collected in the United States, Italy and Spain. T cells, B-cell-depleted T cells, or PBMCs provided the cDNA or gDNA that served as material.

V lost 6 bases to trimming and J lost 7 bases; unmatched junction nucleotides: 6. The CDR3 spans 13 residues. CDR1 GTSNPN and CDR2 SVGIG come from the germline V gene (reference sequence). Original methodology: The assay estimated nucleated cells by amplifying reference gene primers. Only in-frame clones appear in the TCRdb table, and some are missing; sequencing was by immunoSEQ multiplex PCR. The DNA was the basis for D and trimming; V, J and clone size are from that table. The sample shows fewer than 110,000 clones, roughly nine tenths of them seen only once. The TCR sequence derives from a man aged 45-60 years with acute or convalescent COVID-19. Input material: peripheral blood. The chain carries TRBV30 and TRBJ1-6; 7 nucleotides match TRBD1. Here the CDR3 DNA reads TGTGCCTGCGGACAGGCCAGAAATTCACCCCTCCACTTT. This sequence encodes CACGQARNSPLHF.